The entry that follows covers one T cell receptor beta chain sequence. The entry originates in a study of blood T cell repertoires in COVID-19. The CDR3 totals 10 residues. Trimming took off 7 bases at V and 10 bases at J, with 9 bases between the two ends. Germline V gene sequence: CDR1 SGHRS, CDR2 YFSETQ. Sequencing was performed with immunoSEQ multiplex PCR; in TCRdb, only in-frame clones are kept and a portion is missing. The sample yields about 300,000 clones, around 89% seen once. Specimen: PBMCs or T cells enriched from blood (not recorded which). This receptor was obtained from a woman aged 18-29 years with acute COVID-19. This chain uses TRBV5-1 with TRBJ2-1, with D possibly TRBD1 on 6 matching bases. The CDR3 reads CASGQKEQFF. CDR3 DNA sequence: TGCGCCAGCGGACAGAAAGAGCAGTTCTTC.